The source of this T cell receptor beta chain is a study of cytomegalovirus exposure and HLA in healthy donors. From the approximately 120-subject validation cohort, which was separate from the roughly 710-subject first cohort, the donors were drawn. Study-level results: According to reports, the classifier identified cytomegalovirus status with high specificity and sensitivity. A subsequent analysis found that TCR clusters from the first cohort also tended to co-occur in the roughly 120 validation repertoires, with approximately 95% of cluster scores above 0. The investigators catalogued 164 TCR beta chains as cytomegalovirus-associated.

Unmatched junction bases numbered 9, after V lost 1 base and J lost 0 bases. The germline V gene encodes CDR1 SGHRS and CDR2 YFSETQ. CDR3 length equals 17 residues. Profiled with immunoSEQ multiplex PCR; TCRdb holds only in-frame clones, not every one. This sample has about 130,000 clones; around 86% occur once, and the top ten carry roughly 2%. With regard to this clone: Its antigen remains unidentified.

Sequenced material: PBMCs. The rearrangement links TRBV5-1 to TRBJ2-5; TRBD2 agrees at 7 bases. The TCR sequence derives from a woman younger than 30 in good health and CMV-seronegative. This CDR3 is CASSLWGSGLNQETQYF. In DNA, the CDR3 is TGCGCCAGCAGCTTGTGGGGTAGCGGGCTAAACCAAGAGACCCAGTACTTC.